The 31 T cell receptor beta chains presented below share a single source sample, sequenced in a study of blood T cell repertoires in COVID-19. TCRdb keeps only in-frame clones here, not all; method: immunoSEQ multiplex PCR. The table records about 140,000 clones, approximately 91% of them present only once. Sequenced: peripheral blood. Receptors were obtained from a man in his fifties with active or convalescent COVID-19.

The chain has TRBV6-5 and TRBJ2-7; 12 nucleotides line up with TRBD1. Germline V lookup: CDR1 MNHEY, CDR2 SVGAGI. The ends lost 6 bases at V and 6 bases at J; junction bases unmatched: 9. CDR3 length: 15 residues. CDR3 nucleotides: TGTGCCAGCAGACAAGTGGGACAGGGGGCTTCCGAGCAGTACTTC. Protein product: CASRQVGQGASEQYF.

DNA for the CDR3: TGTGCCAGCAGCCGAGAGACAGGCTACAATGAGCAGTTCTTC. This sequence encodes CASSRETGYNEQFF. This chain uses TRBV4-2 with TRBJ2-1, with D tentatively TRBD1 (6 bases). V dropped 4 bases and J dropped 3 bases, with 10 bases sitting between them. The CDR3 spans 14 residues. Germline V gives CDR1 LGHNA, CDR2 YNFKEQ.

Here the CDR3 reads CATSDPGQGDNEQFF. DNA of the CDR3: TGTGCCACCAGTGATCCGGGACAGGGGGACAATGAGCAGTTCTTC. The V and J genes are TRBV24-1 and TRBJ2-1; 11 bases fit TRBD1. Germline trimming cut 3 bases from V and 5 bases from J; bases unmatched to any gene: 2. The CDR3 covers 15 residues. Germline-derived CDR1 and CDR2 are KGHDR and SFDVKD.

The chain combines TRBV7-9 with TRBJ1-5; D ambiguous. The germline V gene has CDR1 SEHNR and CDR2 FQNEAQ (reference sequence). The CDR3 covers 12 residues. Trimming took 1 base from V and 9 from J, leaving 7 bases between them. CDR3 bases: TGTGCCAGCAGCTTAGAACCGGGGCCCCAGCATTTT. It specifies CASSLEPGPQHF.

The V and J genes are TRBV7-2 and TRBJ2-3, with 9 positions matching TRBD1. V lost 6 bases and J lost 1; bases outside the gene matches: 17. Germline V CDR1 and CDR2: SGHTA, FQGNSA. This CDR3 region has 19 residues. The CDR3 loop is CASRNPGQGVPRGTDTQYF. For the CDR3, the DNA is TGTGCCAGCAGAAACCCGGGACAGGGCGTCCCACGGGGCACAGATACGCAGTATTTT.

The chain combines TRBV19 with TRBJ2-7; 8 bases are shared with TRBD1. V shed 7 bases, J shed 0 bases, and the junction held 8 bases outside the gene matches. Germline V gene sequence: CDR1 LNHDA, CDR2 SQIVND (reference sequence). This CDR3 is built from 15 residues. For the CDR3, the DNA is TGTGCCAGTATTCAGGACAGGGATGGCTCCTACGAGCAGTACTTC. Its translation: CASIQDRDGSYEQYF. The variable domain in full, completed from reference TRBV19 and TRBJ2-7, reads DGGITQSPKYLFRKEGQNVTLSCEQNLNHDAMYWYRQDPGQGLRLIYYSQIVNDFQKGDIAEGYSVSREKKESFPLTVTSAQKNPTAFYLCASIQDRDGSYEQYFGPGTRLTVT.

The chain combines TRBV7-8 with TRBJ2-1; D is possibly TRBD1 (5 bases). The CDR3 consists of 15 residues. CDR1 and CDR2 from the germline V gene are SGHVS and FQNEAQ. Trimming took off 1 base at V and 8 bases at J, with 15 bases between the two ends. CDR3 DNA: TGTGCCAGCAGCTTAGTGGACACCCCTGGGTATGAGCAGTTCTTC. Encoded protein: CASSLVDTPGYEQFF.

The gene calls are TRBV6-6 and TRBJ1-2, with D unresolved. The CDR3 sequence is 17 residues long. V lost 5 bases and J 1 base, leaving 20 bases between the germline ends. CDR1 and CDR2 (germline): MNHNY, SVGAGI (reference sequence). The CDR3: CASSPSVGGRDNYGYTF. The CDR3 DNA sequence: TGTGCCAGCAGTCCATCCGTGGGAGGGAGAGATAACTATGGCTACACCTTC.

The V gene is TRBV27, the J gene TRBJ1-6, with D hard to call. V shed 2 bases and J shed 0 bases, with 8 bases lying between them. The germline V gene encodes CDR1 MNHEY and CDR2 SMNVEV (reference sequence). CDR3 size: 16 residues. CDR3 in DNA: TGTGCCAGCAGTTTAATGGAGAGCTCCTATAATTCACCCCTCCACTTT. Amino acid sequence: CASSLMESSYNSPLHF.

V is TRBV6-6 and J is TRBJ2-7; 10 positions match TRBD1. CDR3 size: 16 residues. The V gene end was trimmed by 6 bases and the J gene end by 5 bases; junction bases not matched to a gene: 13. Germline V gives CDR1 MNHNY, CDR2 SVGAGI (reference sequence). CDR3: CASRKGVRDRGNEQYF. CDR3 bases: TGTGCCAGCAGGAAAGGGGTTAGGGACAGGGGCAACGAGCAGTACTTC.

This chain uses TRBV20-1 with TRBJ2-7; 8 nucleotides line up with TRBD1. The germline V gene encodes CDR1 DFQATT and CDR2 SNEGSKA (reference sequence). The CDR3 consists of 11 residues. With V trimmed by 7 bases and J by 7 bases, 6 bases remained unmatched. The CDR3 region is CSVAGGREQYF. CDR3 DNA: TGCAGTGTTGCAGGGGGCAGGGAGCAGTACTTC.

This chain joins TRBV6-6 and TRBJ1-4; 9 nucleotides agree with TRBD1. The ends lost 7 bases at V and 5 bases at J; junction bases unmatched: 11. CDR1 and CDR2 (germline): MNHNY, SVGAGI (reference sequence). This CDR3 contains 16 residues. In nucleotides, the CDR3 is TGTGCCAGCACCGACGGGGACAGGGCCGTGAATGAAAAACTGTTTTTT. Protein sequence: CASTDGDRAVNEKLFF.

V and J are TRBV28 and TRBJ1-5; 9 bases fit TRBD1. The length of the CDR3 is 15 residues. V trimming: 6 bases; J trimming: 5 bases; junction bases outside the gene matches: 8. Germline V lookup: CDR1 MDHEN, CDR2 SYDVKM. The DNA of the CDR3 is TGTGCCAGCAGAACGGGACAGGGCTATTATCAGCCCCAGCATTTT. Translation: CASRTGQGYYQPQHF.

The table lists this clone with a few counts. The chain carries TRBV6-5 and TRBJ2-7, with 10 bases lining up with TRBD1. Germline assignment: CDR1 MNHEY and CDR2 SVGAGI. V lost 6 bases, J lost 2 bases, and 4 bases stayed unmatched. The CDR3 totals 14 residues. CDR3 bases: TGTGCCAGCAGAAATGGACAGGGGGCCTACGAGCAGTACTTC. Protein sequence: CASRNGQGAYEQYF.

The rearrangement joins TRBV5-4 to TRBJ1-3; TRBD1 might be the D (5 bases). This CDR3 contains 15 residues. Per germline, CDR1 SGHNT and CDR2 YYREEE (reference sequence). Trimming stripped 0 bases from V and 3 bases from J, with 10 bases between. DNA of the CDR3: TGTGCCAGCAGCTTGGAGAGCAGGGTTGGAAACACCATATATTTT. It translates to CASSLESRVGNTIYF.

This chain connects TRBV5-1 to TRBJ2-1, with D possibly TRBD2 on 6 matching bases. Germline lookup yields CDR1 SGHRS and CDR2 YFSETQ. Trimming cost V 4 bases and J 9 bases, with 14 bases left between them. The CDR3 runs 13 residues. CDR3 DNA sequence: TGCGCCAGCAGCAACCAAAGACTAGTTGAGCAGTTCTTC. This encodes CASSNQRLVEQFF.

This chain joins TRBV5-1 and TRBJ2-5; the D gene is possibly TRBD1 (5 bases). The V and J ends lost 0 bases and 1 base respectively, with 13 bases between them. The CDR3 sequence is 16 residues long. Germline CDR1 and CDR2: SGHRS and YFSETQ. CDR3 in DNA: TGCGCCAGCAGCTTGGGGGCAGGGCGTTTCCAAGAGACCCAGTACTTC. Translated: CASSLGAGRFQETQYF.

This clone was observed a single time. This sequence joins TRBV7-8 and TRBJ2-2; possible D gene TRBD2, 5 bases. The CDR3 consists of 17 residues. The germline CDR1 and CDR2 sequences are SGHVS and FQNEAQ. V was cut by 2 bases and J by 5 bases, with 18 bases left in between. The CDR3 spells CASSLPLERERTGELFF. In DNA form, the CDR3 reads TGTGCCAGCAGCTTACCACTAGAAAGAGAACGGACCGGGGAGCTGTTTTTT.

The chain couples TRBV18 to TRBJ1-5; unclear D gene. The CDR3 totals 17 residues. Germline CDR1 reads KGHSH; CDR2 reads LQKENI. The germline V and J ends were trimmed by 3 bases and 6 bases, with 21 bases remaining between them. The CDR3 loop is CASSPSVGQAGGQPQHF. The DNA for the CDR3 is TGTGCCAGCTCACCGAGCGTAGGGCAGGCAGGAGGTCAGCCCCAGCATTTT.

The gene calls are TRBV7-2 and TRBJ1-4; 9 nucleotides align to TRBD1. Germline V gene data show CDR1 as SGHTA and CDR2 as FQGNSA. The CDR3 runs 16 residues. V lost 4 bases to trimming and J lost 8 bases; unmatched junction nucleotides: 11. The CDR3 sequence is CASSSPTGTGREKLFF. The CDR3 DNA follows: TGTGCCAGCAGCTCCCCCACCGGGACAGGGCGAGAAAAACTGTTTTTT. Drawing the rest from reference TRBV7-2 and TRBJ1-4, the complete variable domain is GAGVSQSPSNKVTEKGKDVELRCDPISGHTALYWYRQSLGQGLEFLIYFQGNSAPDKSGLPSDRFSAERTGGSVSTLTIQRTQQEDSAVYLCASSSPTGTGREKLFFGSGTQLSVL.

V is TRBV7-9 and J is TRBJ2-7, with 9 bases aligning to TRBD1. V shed 4 bases, J shed 1 base, and the junction held 14 bases outside the gene matches. The CDR3 has 18 residues. In germline, CDR1 is SEHNR, CDR2 FQNEAQ (reference sequence). CDR3 DNA sequence: TGTGCCAGCAGCTCCCACACTCTCCGGGACAGGGAGTCCTACGAGCAGTACTTC. Its translation is CASSSHTLRDRESYEQYF. Using reference TRBV7-9 and TRBJ2-7 for the parts outside the CDR3, the full variable domain is DTGVSQNPRHKITKRGQNVTFRCDPISEHNRLYWYRQTLGQGPEFLTYFQNEAQLEKSRLLSDRFSAERPKGSFSTLEIQRTEQGDSAMYLCASSSHTLRDRESYEQYFGPGTRLTVT.

The rearrangement links TRBV5-1 to TRBJ2-3, with D possibly TRBD2 on 6 matching bases. V lost 1 base, J lost 0 bases, and 12 bases lay in between. CDR3 length equals 16 residues. Per the germline V gene, CDR1 is SGHRS and CDR2 is YFSETQ. The CDR3 is CASSLWAGTSTDTQYF. The CDR3 nucleotides read TGCGCCAGCAGCTTGTGGGCTGGGACTAGCACAGATACGCAGTATTTT.

This clone was seen a single time. The chain links TRBV6-5 to TRBJ1-3; D ambiguous. This CDR3 comprises 15 residues. V shed 4 bases and J shed 0 bases, with 10 bases lying between them. Germline values: CDR1 MNHEY, CDR2 SVGAGI. CDR3 loop: CASSSVFTSGNTIYF. CDR3 in DNA: TGTGCCAGCAGTTCGGTCTTTACCTCTGGAAACACCATATATTTT.

The V gene is TRBV3-1 (or the pseudogene TRBV3-2), the J gene TRBJ2-2; 7 bases map to TRBD2. From germline, CDR1 is LGHDT and CDR2 YNNKEL (reference sequence). The CDR3 length is 14 residues. V shed 0 bases, J shed 8 bases, and the junction held 3 bases outside the gene matches. The CDR3: CASSQDGGRGELFF. The CDR3 DNA reads as TGTGCCAGCAGCCAAGATGGCGGGAGAGGGGAGCTGTTTTTT.

The V gene is TRBV9, the J gene TRBJ2-5, with a tentative D call TRBD1 (5 bases). Trimming cost V 2 bases and J 2 bases, with 10 bases left between them. This CDR3 is built from 14 residues. From germline, CDR1 is SGDLS and CDR2 YYNGEE. The CDR3 loop is CASSVAGYQETQYF. CDR3 DNA: TGTGCCAGCAGCGTTGCAGGGTATCAAGAGACCCAGTACTTC.

The chain is built from TRBV29-1 and TRBJ2-1; the D gene is possibly TRBD2 (6 bases). Germline-derived CDR1 and CDR2 are SQVTM and ANQGSEA. This CDR3 region has 12 residues. The V end lost 4 bases, the J end lost 6 bases, and 10 bases lay between the germline ends. The CDR3: CSVVTSSNEQFF. The CDR3 region has the DNA TGCAGCGTTGTTACTAGCTCCAATGAGCAGTTCTTC.

This clone was seen once. CDR3 in DNA: TGTGCCAGCACCGGGGACAGGGGACAGCCCCAGCATTTT. Translated, it gives CASTGDRGQPQHF. The chain is built from TRBV2 and TRBJ1-5; TRBD1 matches at 10 bases. The CDR3 contains 13 residues. The germline V gene has CDR1 SNHLY and CDR2 FYNNEI. Losses at the gene ends were 7 bases for V and 7 bases for J; bases not matched to a gene: 4.

The chain links TRBV4-1 to TRBJ2-3; D possibly corresponds to TRBD1 (5 bases). The germline V gene has CDR1 MGHRA and CDR2 YSYEKL. CDR3 length equals 14 residues. V dropped 1 base and J dropped 3 bases, with 8 bases sitting between them. The CDR3 DNA reads TGCGCCAGCAGCCAAGTAGGGGATACAGATACGCAGTATTTT. It codes for CASSQVGDTDTQYF.

This chain links TRBV5-5 with TRBJ2-2; 10 bases are a match to TRBD2. Germline trimming cut 4 bases from V and 3 bases from J; bases unmatched to any gene: 6. The CDR3 loop spans 16 amino acids. From germline, CDR1 is SGHKS and CDR2 YYEKEE (reference sequence). The CDR3: CASSREAGGDTGELFF. The CDR3 bases are TGTGCCAGCAGCCGTGAAGCGGGAGGGGACACCGGGGAGCTGTTTTTT.

The V call is TRBV28, the J call TRBJ2-3; 8 nucleotides align to TRBD1. V gave up 5 bases and J gave up 4 bases; unmatched junction bases: 8. This CDR3 comprises 15 residues. In germline, CDR1 is MDHEN, CDR2 SYDVKM. The CDR3, as DNA: TGTGCCAGCAGTCCCGGGACAGGTATTTCAGATACGCAGTATTTT. This translates into CASSPGTGISDTQYF.

The gene calls are TRBV15 and TRBJ1-5; D possibly corresponds to TRBD1 (5 bases). There are 15 residues in the CDR3. The germline V gene has CDR1 LNHNV and CDR2 YYDKDF (reference sequence). With 1 base removed from V and 3 bases from J, the gap between germline ends came to 10 bases. In nucleotides, the CDR3 is TGTGCCACCAGCAGAGGAAGGGGTTCCAATCAGCCCCAGCATTTT. Its translation is CATSRGRGSNQPQHF.